A single sample gave rise to the 15 T cell receptor beta chains below, sequenced in a study of blood T cell repertoires in COVID-19. Using immunoSEQ multiplex PCR, the repertoire was profiled, and TCRdb retains in-frame clones only, with some absent. Of about 250,000 clones detected, more than 75% appear once; the ten largest clones hold around 1.7%. Sequencing input: peripheral blood. These receptors originate from a woman aged 60-75 years who had recovered from COVID-19.

This clone was counted once. One end of the junction varies from germline; a read error may be responsible. The V and J genes are TRBV6-5 and TRBJ1-3; no reliable D call. There are 15 residues in the CDR3. From germline, CDR1 is MNHEY and CDR2 SVGAGI. The DNA for the CDR3 is TGTGCCAGCACTTACTCACCCGGGGCTGGAAACACCATATATTTT. It is translated as CASTYSPGAGNTIYF.

This clone showed up just a few times. The DNA of the CDR3 is TGCGCCAGCAGCCAAAGGCGGGGGTCAGGAAACACCATATATTTT. It specifies CASSQRRGSGNTIYF. The chain has TRBV4-3 and TRBJ1-3; tentatively, D is TRBD1 (5 bases). This CDR3 region has 15 residues. Trimming shortened V by 2 bases and J by 4 bases, and 12 bases separated the two germline ends. Germline lookup yields CDR1 LGHNA and CDR2 YSLEER.

Only a few counts were recorded for this clone. This rearrangement joins TRBV5-6 to TRBJ1-2; a possible D gene is TRBD1 (5 bases). CDR1 is SGHDT and CDR2 is YYEEEE in the germline V gene. CDR3 length: 12 residues. V was trimmed by 4 bases and J by 8 bases, leaving 12 bases between them. This chain's CDR3 is CASSRGLAGYTF. The DNA for the CDR3 is TGTGCCAGCAGCCGGGGGTTGGCCGGCTACACCTTC.

V is TRBV11-2 and J is TRBJ1-2, with a weak D call TRBD1 (6 bases). The V end lost 4 bases, the J end lost 4 bases, and 19 bases lay between the germline ends. Germline-derived CDR1 and CDR2 are SGHAT and FQNNGV. The CDR3 loop spans 16 amino acids. The DNA of the CDR3 is TGTGCCAGCAGCTCTTATGCCACCCAGGGGTCCTATGGCTACACCTTC. This codes for CASSSYATQGSYGYTF.

This clone was recorded once. The gene calls are TRBV7-2 and TRBJ1-6; 7 bases fit TRBD1. V gave up 1 base and J gave up 7 bases; unmatched junction bases: 7. The CDR3 sequence is 16 residues long. Germline CDR1 SGHTA, CDR2 FQGNSA. The CDR3 is CASSLETPRGNSPLHF. The CDR3 coding sequence is TGTGCCAGCAGCTTAGAGACACCCAGGGGGAATTCACCCCTCCACTTT.

This clone was detected only a few times. The rearrangement joins TRBV7-3 to TRBJ2-1; perhaps TRBD2 as D (6 bases). The V end lost 2 bases, the J end lost 9 bases, and 14 bases lay between the germline ends. CDR3 size: 14 residues. Germline-derived CDR1 and CDR2 are SGHTA and FQGTGA. DNA of the CDR3: TGTGCCAGCAGCTTAGGGGTGCGGGGCGGTGAGCAGTTCTTC. Translating it yields CASSLGVRGGEQFF.

The chain joins TRBV29-1 to TRBJ2-3; D not resolved. CDR1 and CDR2 (germline): SQVTM, ANQGSEA. V gave up 4 bases and J gave up 1 base, with 3 bases separating them. The CDR3 consists of 11 residues. This CDR3 reads CSVAGTDTQYF. The CDR3 DNA sequence: TGCAGCGTTGCTGGCACAGATACGCAGTATTTT.

J is TRBJ2-7 and V is TRBV6-2 or TRBV6-3, with D tentatively TRBD1 (6 bases). The germline V and J ends were trimmed by 5 bases and 9 bases, with 23 bases remaining between them. CDR3 length equals 15 residues. The germline gives CDR1 MNHEY, CDR2 SVGEGT. CDR3 sequence reads: CASSPDRPSRLRQYF. The CDR3 nucleotides are TGTGCCAGCAGTCCCGACAGGCCCTCTAGGTTGCGGCAGTACTTC.

This clone has just one count. V gene TRBV7-3 combines with J gene TRBJ2-1; 13 positions agree with TRBD2. From germline, CDR1 is SGHTA and CDR2 FQGTGA. Trimming cost V 5 bases and J 7 bases; bases outside gene matches: 8. The CDR3 totals 16 residues. This CDR3 reads CASSQRLAGGGNEQFF. The DNA for the CDR3 is TGTGCCAGCAGCCAACGACTAGCGGGGGGAGGAAATGAGCAGTTCTTC. Variable domain in full (rest from reference TRBV7-3 and TRBJ2-1): GAGVSQTPSNKVTEKGKYVELRCDPISGHTALYWYRQSLGQGPEFLIYFQGTGAADDSGLPNDRFFAVRPEGSVSTLKIQRTERGDSAVYLCASSQRLAGGGNEQFFGPGTRLTVL.

Worth noting for this clone: This sample also contains other DNA sequences that code for the same CDR3. V is TRBV18 and J is TRBJ1-1; TRBD1 matches at 9 bases. The V segment lost 3 bases and the J segment 0 bases; nucleotides outside the gene matches: 2. CDR3 length: 15 amino acids. Germline loops: CDR1 KGHSH, CDR2 LQKENI. The CDR3 sequence is CASSPDRGMNTEAFF. CDR3 DNA sequence: TGTGCCAGCTCACCGGACAGGGGAATGAACACTGAAGCTTTCTTT. The full variable domain, with the rest looked up from reference TRBV18 and TRBJ1-1, is NAGVMQNPRHLVRRRGQEARLRCSPMKGHSHVYWYRQLPEEGLKFMVYLQKENIIDESGMPKERFSAEFPKEGPSILRIQQVVRGDSAAYFCASSPDRGMNTEAFFGQGTRLTVV.

This chain uses TRBV10-3 with TRBJ2-2; weak D call: TRBD2 (5 bases). CDR3 length: 15 residues. The germline V gene encodes CDR1 ENHRY and CDR2 SYGVKD. V was clipped by 3 bases and J by 4 bases, with 12 bases between them. The CDR3 DNA reads as TGTGCCATCAGTGATCGCGGACTGAGCACCGGGGAGCTGTTTTTT. Protein product: CAISDRGLSTGELFF.

The chain joins TRBV20-1 to TRBJ2-2, with D possibly being TRBD2 (5 bases). Trimming pared 5 bases from V and 7 bases from J, leaving 8 bases between. The CDR3 length is 11 residues. The germline V gene has CDR1 DFQATT and CDR2 SNEGSKA (reference sequence). Here the CDR3 DNA reads TGCAGTGCTCGGGGATACGGGGAGCTGTTTTTT. This sequence encodes CSARGYGELFF.

The chain employs TRBV7-2 and TRBJ2-1; the match to TRBD2 covers 9 bases. The length of the CDR3 is 15 residues. The trim removed 5 bases at V and 1 base at J, leaving 3 bases unmatched. Germline values: CDR1 SGHTA, CDR2 FQGNSA. CDR3 loop: CASSPRGGSYNEQFF. The CDR3 nucleotides read TGTGCCAGCAGCCCGCGGGGGGGGTCCTACAATGAGCAGTTCTTC.

The CDR3 bases are TGTGCCAGCTCACAGGGACAGGGCAGCGAGCAGTACTTC. Protein sequence: CASSQGQGSEQYF. V gene TRBV18 combines with J gene TRBJ2-7, with 9 positions matching TRBD1. Unmatched junction bases numbered 4, after V lost 4 bases and J lost 6 bases. The CDR3 extends over 13 amino acids. CDR1 and CDR2 from the germline V gene are KGHSH and LQKENI.

The V call is TRBV4-1, the J call TRBJ2-7; TRBD2 might be the D (5 bases). This CDR3 comprises 14 residues. The V end lost 1 base, the J end lost 2 bases, and 9 bases lay between the germline ends. Per germline, CDR1 MGHRA and CDR2 YSYEKL. CDR3 DNA sequence: TGCGCCAGCAGCCAAGGGACGGGGACCTACGAGCAGTACTTC. Encoded protein: CASSQGTGTYEQYF.